A single sample is the source of the 26 T cell receptor beta chains below, sequenced in a study of graft-versus-host responses after intestinal transplantation. Sequencing used immunoSEQ multiplex PCR; TCRdb keeps in-frame clones, though not all of them. The sample includes 99,000 or so clones, about 90% of them seen just once. Which antigens these TCRs recognize remains unknown. The specimen comprised unstimulated CD8+ T cells sorted from spleen or lymph node cells, sampled before transplant. These receptors all stem from a human donor who was the organ donor for an intestinal transplant.

The chain is built from TRBV25-1 and TRBJ2-5, with TRBD2 matching over 8 bases. There are 16 residues in the CDR3. After removal of 0 bases from V and 5 bases from J, the junction contained 8 bases not matched to a gene. CDR1 and CDR2 from the germline V gene are MGHDK and SYGVNS. CDR3 residues: CASSEYGAGDGETQYF. In nucleotides, the CDR3 is TGTGCCAGCAGTGAATATGGAGCGGGGGACGGGGAGACCCAGTACTTC.

The chain combines TRBV6-5 with TRBJ1-1; maybe TRBD1 (6 bases). There are 14 residues in the CDR3. V was cut by 6 bases and J by 2 bases, with 13 bases left in between. Germline V gene lookup returns CDR1 MNHEY and CDR2 SVGAGI. CDR3 nucleotide sequence: TGTGCCAGCAGAGACGGACAGAACAACACTGAAGCTTTCTTT. Its translation is CASRDGQNNTEAFF.

This chain uses TRBV11-2 with TRBJ1-2; D not resolved. The V and J ends lost 0 bases and 0 bases respectively, with 17 bases between them. Germline lookup yields CDR1 SGHAT and CDR2 FQNNGV. The CDR3 runs to 18 residues. The CDR3 reads CASSLDFLSAGANYGYTF. CDR3 DNA: TGTGCCAGCAGCTTAGATTTTCTTTCGGCAGGCGCTAACTATGGCTACACCTTC.

This clone was seen just once. The V and J genes are TRBV5-6 and TRBJ2-4; 12 bases are shared with TRBD2. The trim removed 1 base at V and 13 bases at J, leaving 12 bases unmatched. Germline V CDR1 and CDR2: SGHDT, YYEEEE. The CDR3 totals 16 residues. CDR3 sequence (DNA): TGTGCCAGCAGCTTGTCTCTAGCGGGGGGGCCGGGGAGACAGTACTTC. Encoded protein: CASSLSLAGGPGRQYF.

The chain couples TRBV27 to TRBJ1-3; no reliable D call. Germline CDR1 MNHEY, CDR2 SMNVEV (reference sequence). With 3 bases removed from V and 0 bases from J, the gap between germline ends came to 9 bases. CDR3 length: 15 amino acids. This CDR3 is CASSFSGNSGNTIYF. The CDR3 DNA follows: TGTGCCAGCAGTTTTTCGGGGAACTCTGGAAACACCATATATTTT.

The chain recombines TRBV7-9 with TRBJ2-1; TRBD2 is a possible D gene (6 bases). Germline CDR1 reads SEHNR; CDR2 reads FQNEAQ (reference sequence). This CDR3 has 15 residues. The germline V and J ends were trimmed by 5 bases and 9 bases, with 20 bases remaining between them. CDR3 region: CASSQSGGRGFEQFF. Here the CDR3 DNA reads TGTGCCAGCAGCCAAAGTGGGGGGAGAGGTTTTGAGCAGTTCTTC.

The CDR3 bases are TGTGCCAGCAGCTCCCTCCCCCGAGTTGAGGGACAGGCCAACTACGAGCAGTACTTC. Amino acids: CASSSLPRVEGQANYEQYF. This chain joins TRBV7-8 and TRBJ2-7, with 8 bases aligning to TRBD1. This CDR3 comprises 19 residues. Germline V gene lookup returns CDR1 SGHVS and CDR2 FQNEAQ. With V trimmed by 4 bases and J by 3 bases, 20 bases remained unmatched. Full variable domain (rest looked up from reference TRBV7-8 and TRBJ2-7): GAGVSQSPRYKVAKRGQDVALRCDPISGHVSLFWYQQALGQGPEFLTYFQNEAQLDKSGLPSDRFFAERPEGSVSTLKIQRTQQEDSAVYLCASSSLPRVEGQANYEQYFGPGTRLTVT.

V gene TRBV5-5 combines with J gene TRBJ2-1, with TRBD2 identical over 7 bases. Germline V gene lookup returns CDR1 SGHKS and CDR2 YYEKEE (reference sequence). With 4 bases clipped from V and 3 bases from J, the junction kept 4 bases outside the gene matches. The CDR3 totals 14 residues. The CDR3 reads CASSATSVYNEQFF. In DNA form, the CDR3 reads TGTGCCAGCAGCGCCACTAGCGTCTACAATGAGCAGTTCTTC.

This chain connects TRBV6-1 to TRBJ2-5; no definite D call. The CDR3 has 16 amino acids. From germline, CDR1 is MNHNS and CDR2 SASEGT. Between the trimmed V and J ends, which lost 1 base and 2 bases, there was a span of 14 bases. The CDR3 nucleotides read TGTGCCAGCAGTGAAGGTCCCTTCGAGCCTCAAGAGACCCAGTACTTC. Its translation is CASSEGPFEPQETQYF.

The chain joins TRBV4-2 to TRBJ2-5; 8 bases are shared with TRBD2. Trimming cost V 0 bases and J 4 bases; bases outside gene matches: 7. Germline CDR1 LGHNA, CDR2 YNFKEQ. This CDR3 has 16 residues. DNA of the CDR3: TGTGCCAGCAGCCAAGAGGAGTACGGGGGGGCAGAGACCCAGTACTTC. The encoded protein is CASSQEEYGGAETQYF.

This sequence joins TRBV21-1 and TRBJ1-2; TRBD1, as called in the table, went unchecked against the DNA. TRBV21-1 corresponds to a pseudogene. The CDR3 sequence is 14 residues long. CDR3 protein: CASSKKPGQGDYTF. The CDR3 DNA reads as TGTGCCAGCAGCAAAAAACCGGGACAGGGGGACTACACCTTC.

This rearrangement joins TRBV11-2 to TRBJ2-7, with D tentatively TRBD2 (6 bases). This CDR3 comprises 15 residues. V dropped 4 bases and J dropped 2 bases, with 15 bases sitting between them. CDR1 is SGHAT and CDR2 is FQNNGV in the germline V gene. Here the CDR3 reads CASSSEGFPTYEQYF. In DNA form, the CDR3 reads TGTGCCAGCAGCTCGGAGGGTTTCCCTACCTACGAGCAGTACTTC.

CDR3 sequence: CASSLGWTWTEAFF. In nucleotides, the CDR3 is TGCGCCAGCAGCTTAGGATGGACTTGGACTGAAGCTTTCTTT. This chain joins TRBV5-1 and TRBJ1-1, with no clear D. In germline, CDR1 is SGHRS, CDR2 YFSETQ. The V end was cut by 2 bases, the J end by 5 bases, with 13 bases between. The CDR3 spans 14 residues.

The genes are TRBV5-1 and TRBJ2-1; D uncertain. The V end was cut by 1 base, the J end by 0 bases, with 5 bases between. CDR3 length: 14 amino acids. Per the germline V gene, CDR1 is SGHRS and CDR2 is YFSETQ. This chain's CDR3 is CASSLSTSYNEQFF. CDR3 coding DNA: TGCGCCAGCAGCTTGAGCACCTCCTACAATGAGCAGTTCTTC.

The chain employs TRBV5-4 and TRBJ2-7, with D perhaps TRBD2 (6 bases). Deletions cut 4 bases from V and 5 bases from J, with 22 bases between. Looked up from germline, CDR1 is SGHNT and CDR2 is YYREEE (reference sequence). This CDR3 has 16 amino acids. The CDR3 is CASSDPNSGRLHEQYF. The CDR3 nucleotides read TGTGCCAGCAGCGATCCGAATAGCGGCAGACTCCACGAGCAGTACTTC. Full variable domain (missing parts from reference TRBV5-4 and TRBJ2-7): ETGVTQSPTHLIKTRGQQVTLRCSSQSGHNTVSWYQQALGQGPQFIFQYYREEENGRGNFPPRFSGLQFPNYSSELNVNALELDDSALYLCASSDPNSGRLHEQYFGPGTRLTVT.

This chain uses TRBV7-9 with TRBJ1-2, with no clear D. The CDR3 consists of 14 residues. Germline lookup yields CDR1 SEHNR and CDR2 FQNEAQ (reference sequence). V lost 2 bases to trimming and J lost 2 bases, with 9 bases between them. The CDR3 spells CASSLSTVNYGYTF. Here the CDR3 DNA reads TGTGCCAGCAGCTTATCTACGGTGAACTATGGCTACACCTTC.

V usage is TRBV2 and J usage is TRBJ1-5, with TRBD1 matching 7 bases. After removal of 2 bases from V and 3 bases from J, the junction contained 10 bases not matched to a gene. This CDR3 comprises 17 residues. Germline V CDR1 and CDR2: SNHLY, FYNNEI. The CDR3 is CASSEILGDRLNQPQHF. CDR3 sequence (DNA): TGTGCCAGCAGTGAAATTCTTGGGGACAGACTCAATCAGCCCCAGCATTTT.

The DNA of the CDR3 is TGTGCCATGAAGAGTGGACACGACGACACCCCCACTGAAGCTTTCTTT. It yields the protein CAMKSGHDDTPTEAFF. The V and J genes are TRBV10-3 and TRBJ1-1; D possibly corresponds to TRBD1 (5 bases). CDR1 and CDR2 from the germline V gene are ENHRY and SYGVKD. V was cut by 9 bases and J by 4 bases, with 24 bases left in between. The CDR3 spans 16 residues.

Remarks on this clone: The junction departs from the called germline gene at one end, perhaps through a read error. The V call is TRBV4-1, the J call TRBJ2-2, with D hard to call. Germline CDR1 reads MGHRA; CDR2 reads YSYEKL. CDR3 length equals 16 residues. The CDR3 nucleotides are TGTGCCAGCAGCCAATACCCGAGGATAAACACCGGGGAGCTGTTTTTT. Protein product: CASSQYPRINTGELFF.

This clone was seen just once. The chain recombines TRBV4-1 with TRBJ2-1, with D maybe TRBD2 (5 bases). CDR3 length: 14 amino acids. In germline, CDR1 is MGHRA, CDR2 YSYEKL. Trimming stripped 7 bases from V and 5 bases from J, with 15 bases between. The CDR3 loop reads CASTLVPGNNEQFF. CDR3 in DNA: TGCGCCAGCACCCTTGTCCCGGGAAACAATGAGCAGTTCTTC.

The chain joins TRBV27 to TRBJ1-2; a possible D gene is TRBD1 (6 bases). The CDR3 contains 19 residues. V was shortened by 10 bases and J by 8 bases, with 38 bases between the two germline ends. Germline V gene data show CDR1 as MNHEY and CDR2 as SMNVEV (reference sequence). CDR3 amino acids: CATQLTAGGAGSGHEGYTF. CDR3 DNA sequence: TGTGCCACCCAGTTAACGGCGGGGGGCGCTGGCTCGGGGCATGAGGGCTACACCTTC.

V gene TRBV9 combines with J gene TRBJ1-2; 7 bases line up with TRBD1. Looked up from germline, CDR1 is SGDLS and CDR2 is YYNGEE. V dropped 4 bases and J dropped 6; count of bases not matched to a gene: 6. The CDR3 contains 13 residues. The CDR3 sequence is CASSLGQKDGYTF. The CDR3 DNA sequence: TGTGCCAGCAGCTTGGGACAGAAAGATGGCTACACCTTC. The full variable domain, with the rest looked up from reference TRBV9 and TRBJ1-2, is DSGVTQTPKHLITATGQRVTLRCSPRSGDLSVYWYQQSLDQGLQFLIQYYNGEERAKGNILERFSAQQFPDLHSELNLSSLELGDSALYFCASSLGQKDGYTFGSGTRLTVV.

The chain couples TRBV27 to TRBJ1-2, with D unclear. Germline CDR1 MNHEY, CDR2 SMNVEV (reference sequence). V was cut by 5 bases and J by 6 bases, with 16 bases left in between. The CDR3 totals 14 residues. The CDR3 protein is CASSPTDTSDGYTF. CDR3 coding DNA: TGTGCCAGCAGTCCTACCGACACGTCTGATGGCTACACCTTC.

The rearrangement links TRBV7-8 to TRBJ2-1, with 7 bases identical to TRBD1. There are 13 residues in the CDR3. J was trimmed by 8 bases and V by 6 bases; bases with no gene match: 7. Germline CDR1 and CDR2: SGHVS and FQNEAQ. CDR3: CASRTGRVDEQFF. Written as DNA, the CDR3 is TGTGCCAGCAGGACAGGGCGAGTGGATGAGCAGTTCTTC.

J is TRBJ2-7 and V is TRBV29-1; TRBD2 aligns across 11 bases. The germline gives CDR1 SQVTM, CDR2 ANQGSEA. With 7 bases clipped from V and 2 bases from J, the junction kept 4 bases outside the gene matches. The CDR3 sequence is 13 residues long. The CDR3 DNA sequence: TGCAGCGCTAGACTAGCGGGACCCTACGAGCAGTACTTC. This gives the protein CSARLAGPYEQYF.

The chain couples TRBV7-3 to TRBJ2-3, with a weak D call TRBD2 (6 bases). Germline lookup yields CDR1 SGHTA and CDR2 FQGTGA. This CDR3 spans 16 amino acids. The germline V and J ends were trimmed by 4 bases and 0 bases, with 14 bases remaining between them. The CDR3 coding sequence is TGTGCCAGCAGCTCCGGTCCCGGGACTAGCACAGATACGCAGTATTTT. Translated: CASSSGPGTSTDTQYF.